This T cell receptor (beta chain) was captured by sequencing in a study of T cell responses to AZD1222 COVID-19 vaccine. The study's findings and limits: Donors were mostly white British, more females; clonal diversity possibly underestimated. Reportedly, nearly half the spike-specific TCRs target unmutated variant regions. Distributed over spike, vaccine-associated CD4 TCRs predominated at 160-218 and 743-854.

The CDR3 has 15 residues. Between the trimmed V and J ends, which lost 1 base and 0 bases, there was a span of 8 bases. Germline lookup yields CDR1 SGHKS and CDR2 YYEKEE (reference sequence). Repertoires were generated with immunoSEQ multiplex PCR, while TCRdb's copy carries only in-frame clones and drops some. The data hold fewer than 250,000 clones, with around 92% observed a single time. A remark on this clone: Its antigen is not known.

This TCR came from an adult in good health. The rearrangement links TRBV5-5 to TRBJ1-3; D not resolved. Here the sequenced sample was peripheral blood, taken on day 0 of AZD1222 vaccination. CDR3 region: CASSLRLLSGNTIYF. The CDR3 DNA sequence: TGTGCCAGCAGCTTGAGGCTCCTCTCTGGAAACACCATATATTTT.